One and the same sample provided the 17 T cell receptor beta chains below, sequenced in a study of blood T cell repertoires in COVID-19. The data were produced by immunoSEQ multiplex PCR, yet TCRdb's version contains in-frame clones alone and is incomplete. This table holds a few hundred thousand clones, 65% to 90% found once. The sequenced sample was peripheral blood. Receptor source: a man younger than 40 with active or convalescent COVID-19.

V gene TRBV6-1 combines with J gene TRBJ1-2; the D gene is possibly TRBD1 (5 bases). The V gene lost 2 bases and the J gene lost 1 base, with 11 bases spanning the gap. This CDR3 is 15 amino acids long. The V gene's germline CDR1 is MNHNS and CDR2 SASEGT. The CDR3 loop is CASSERRTINYGYTF. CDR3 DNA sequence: TGTGCCAGCAGTGAACGGCGGACAATTAACTATGGCTACACCTTC.

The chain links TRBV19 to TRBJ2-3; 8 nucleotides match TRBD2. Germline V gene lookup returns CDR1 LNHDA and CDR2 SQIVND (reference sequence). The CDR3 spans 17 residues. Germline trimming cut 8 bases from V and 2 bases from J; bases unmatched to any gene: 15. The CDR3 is CASRSAISGGATDTQYF. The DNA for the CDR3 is TGTGCCAGTCGCTCAGCTATCTCGGGGGGGGCCACAGATACGCAGTATTTT.

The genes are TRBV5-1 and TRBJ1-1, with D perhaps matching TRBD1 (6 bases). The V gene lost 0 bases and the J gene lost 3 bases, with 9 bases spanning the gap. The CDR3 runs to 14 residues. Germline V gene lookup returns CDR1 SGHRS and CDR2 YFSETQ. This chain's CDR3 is CASSLEGGHTEAFF. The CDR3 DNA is TGCGCCAGCAGCTTGGAAGGGGGTCACACTGAAGCTTTCTTT.

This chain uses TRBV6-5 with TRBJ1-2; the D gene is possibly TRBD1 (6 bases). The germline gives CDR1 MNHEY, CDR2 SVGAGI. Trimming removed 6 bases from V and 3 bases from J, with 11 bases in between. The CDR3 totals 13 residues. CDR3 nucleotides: TGTGCCAGCAGGGTAGGGGGAGACTATGGCTACACCTTC. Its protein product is CASRVGGDYGYTF.

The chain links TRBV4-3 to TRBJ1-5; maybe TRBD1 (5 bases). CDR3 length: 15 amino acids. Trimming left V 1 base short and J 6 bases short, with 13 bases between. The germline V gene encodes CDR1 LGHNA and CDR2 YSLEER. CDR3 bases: TGCGCCAGCAGCCAAGGGTGGGACTATTCTCAGCCCCAGCATTTT. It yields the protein CASSQGWDYSQPQHF.

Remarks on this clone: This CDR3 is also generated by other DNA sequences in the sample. DNA for the CDR3: TGTGCCAGCAGCTCCCGTTACGAGCAGTACTTC. Its protein product is CASSSRYEQYF. This chain connects TRBV7-9 to TRBJ2-7, with no clear D. The CDR3 has 11 residues. V was cut by 4 bases and J by 4 bases, with 5 bases left in between. Germline V lookup: CDR1 SEHNR, CDR2 FQNEAQ (reference sequence).

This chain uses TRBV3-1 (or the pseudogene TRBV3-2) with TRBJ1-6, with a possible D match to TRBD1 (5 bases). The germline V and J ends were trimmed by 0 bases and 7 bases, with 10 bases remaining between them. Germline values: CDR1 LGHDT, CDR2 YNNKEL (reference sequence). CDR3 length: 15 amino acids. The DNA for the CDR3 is TGTGCCAGCAGCCAAGAGGCCGGGGGGAATTCACCCCTCCACTTT. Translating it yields CASSQEAGGNSPLHF.

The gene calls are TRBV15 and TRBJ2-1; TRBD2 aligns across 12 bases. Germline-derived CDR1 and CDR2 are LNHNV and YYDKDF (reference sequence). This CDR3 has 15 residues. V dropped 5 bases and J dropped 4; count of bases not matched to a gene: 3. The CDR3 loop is CATSGGTSGYNEQFF. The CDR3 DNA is TGTGCCACCAGCGGCGGGACTAGCGGGTACAATGAGCAGTTCTTC.

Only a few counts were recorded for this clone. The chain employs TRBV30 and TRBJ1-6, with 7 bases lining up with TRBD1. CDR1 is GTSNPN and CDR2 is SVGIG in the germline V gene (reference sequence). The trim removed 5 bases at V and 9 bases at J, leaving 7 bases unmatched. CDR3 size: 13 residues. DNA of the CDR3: TGTGCCTGGGGGGGGGACAGCATTTCACCCCTCCACTTT. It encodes CAWGGDSISPLHF.

CDR3 in DNA: TGCGCCAGCAGTGAGTCTGGAGGGAAGCCCCAGCATTTT. Protein: CASSESGGKPQHF. The chain carries TRBV10-2 and TRBJ1-5, with D unresolved. This CDR3 contains 13 residues. Germline V CDR1 and CDR2: WSHSY, SAAADI. V was trimmed by 0 bases and J by 8 bases, leaving 8 bases between them.

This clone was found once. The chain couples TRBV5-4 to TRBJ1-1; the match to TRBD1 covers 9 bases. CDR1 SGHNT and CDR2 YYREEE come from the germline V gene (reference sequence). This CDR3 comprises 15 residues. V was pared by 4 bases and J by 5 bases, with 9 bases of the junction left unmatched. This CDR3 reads CASSIPDRGITEAFF. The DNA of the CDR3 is TGTGCCAGCAGCATACCGGACAGGGGAATAACTGAAGCTTTCTTT.

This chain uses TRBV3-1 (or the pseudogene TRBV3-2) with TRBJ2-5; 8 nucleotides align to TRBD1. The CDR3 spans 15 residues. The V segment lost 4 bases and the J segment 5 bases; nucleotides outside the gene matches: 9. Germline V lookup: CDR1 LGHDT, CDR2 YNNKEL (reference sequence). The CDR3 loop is CASSLFRTGWETQYF. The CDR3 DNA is TGTGCCAGCAGCCTTTTCCGGACAGGGTGGGAGACCCAGTACTTC.

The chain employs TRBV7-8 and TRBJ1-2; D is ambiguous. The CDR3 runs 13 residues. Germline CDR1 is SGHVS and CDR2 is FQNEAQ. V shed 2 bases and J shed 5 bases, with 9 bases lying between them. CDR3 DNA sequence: TGTGCCAGCAGCTTACCGGGGTTTTATGGCTACACCTTC. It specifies CASSLPGFYGYTF.

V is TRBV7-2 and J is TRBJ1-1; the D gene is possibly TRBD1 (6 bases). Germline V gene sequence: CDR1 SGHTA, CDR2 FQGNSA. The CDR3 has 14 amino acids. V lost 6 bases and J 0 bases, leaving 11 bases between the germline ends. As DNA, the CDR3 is TGTGCCAGCAGGACCGGGACATTGAACACTGAAGCTTTCTTT. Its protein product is CASRTGTLNTEAFF. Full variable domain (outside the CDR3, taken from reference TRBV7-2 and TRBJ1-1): GAGVSQSPSNKVTEKGKDVELRCDPISGHTALYWYRQSLGQGLEFLIYFQGNSAPDKSGLPSDRFSAERTGGSVSTLTIQRTQQEDSAVYLCASRTGTLNTEAFFGQGTRLTVV.

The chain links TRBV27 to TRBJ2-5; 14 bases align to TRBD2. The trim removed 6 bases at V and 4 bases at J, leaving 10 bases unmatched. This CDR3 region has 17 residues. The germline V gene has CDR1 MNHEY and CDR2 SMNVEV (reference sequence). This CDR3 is CASSPTGLAGGLETQYF. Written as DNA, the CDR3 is TGTGCCAGCAGCCCTACAGGACTAGCGGGGGGTTTAGAGACCCAGTACTTC.

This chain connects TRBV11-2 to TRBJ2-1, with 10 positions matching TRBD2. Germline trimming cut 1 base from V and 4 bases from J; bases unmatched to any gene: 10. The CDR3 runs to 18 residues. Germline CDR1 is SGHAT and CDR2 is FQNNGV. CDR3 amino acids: CASSLVSSGGEKYNEQFF. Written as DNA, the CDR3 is TGTGCCAGCAGCTTAGTATCCAGCGGGGGGGAAAAATACAATGAGCAGTTCTTC.

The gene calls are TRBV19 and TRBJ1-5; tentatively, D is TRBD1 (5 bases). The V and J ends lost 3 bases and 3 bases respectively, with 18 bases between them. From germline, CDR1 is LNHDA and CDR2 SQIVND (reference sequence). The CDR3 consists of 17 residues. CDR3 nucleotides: TGTGCCAGTAGTATTATCTACGACAGTGACTTCAATCAGCCCCAGCATTTT. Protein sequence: CASSIIYDSDFNQPQHF.